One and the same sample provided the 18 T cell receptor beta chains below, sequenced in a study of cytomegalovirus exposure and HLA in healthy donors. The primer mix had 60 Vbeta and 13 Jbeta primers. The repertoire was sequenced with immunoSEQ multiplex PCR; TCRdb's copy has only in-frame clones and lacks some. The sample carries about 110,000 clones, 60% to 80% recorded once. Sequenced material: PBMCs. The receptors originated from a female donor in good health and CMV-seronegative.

The CDR3 region has the DNA TGTGCCAGCAGTAAACAGGGTACAGGAGAGACCCAGTACTTC. It encodes CASSKQGTGETQYF. The chain couples TRBV28 to TRBJ2-5; D is perhaps TRBD1 (6 bases). V was clipped by 5 bases and J by 4 bases, with 14 bases between them. This CDR3 spans 14 amino acids. In germline, CDR1 is MDHEN, CDR2 SYDVKM.

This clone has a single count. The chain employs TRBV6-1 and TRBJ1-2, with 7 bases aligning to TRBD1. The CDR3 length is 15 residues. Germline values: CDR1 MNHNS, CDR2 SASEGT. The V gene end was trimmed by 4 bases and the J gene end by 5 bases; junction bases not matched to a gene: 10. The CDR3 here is CASSGDREVDYGYTF. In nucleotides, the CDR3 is TGTGCCAGCAGTGGCGACAGGGAAGTCGATTATGGCTACACCTTC.

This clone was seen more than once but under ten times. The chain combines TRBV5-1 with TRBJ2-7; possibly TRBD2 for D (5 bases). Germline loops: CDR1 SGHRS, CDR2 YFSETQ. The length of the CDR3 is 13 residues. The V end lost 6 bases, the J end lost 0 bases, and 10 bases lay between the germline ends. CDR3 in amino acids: CASTHGVSYEQYF. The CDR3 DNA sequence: TGCGCCAGCACGCACGGGGTCTCCTACGAGCAGTACTTC.

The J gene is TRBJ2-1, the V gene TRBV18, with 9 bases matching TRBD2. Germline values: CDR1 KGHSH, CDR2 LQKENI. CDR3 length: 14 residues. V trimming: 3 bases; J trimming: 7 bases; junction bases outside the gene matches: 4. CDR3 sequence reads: CASSPGLAMNEQFF. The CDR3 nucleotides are TGTGCCAGCTCACCGGGACTAGCCATGAATGAGCAGTTCTTC.

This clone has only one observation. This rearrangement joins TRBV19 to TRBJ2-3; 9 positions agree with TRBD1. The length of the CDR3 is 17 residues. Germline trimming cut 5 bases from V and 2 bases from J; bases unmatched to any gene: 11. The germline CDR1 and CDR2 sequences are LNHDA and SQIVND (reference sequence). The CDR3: CASSSDAGQGHTDTQYF. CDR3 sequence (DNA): TGTGCCAGTAGTTCCGACGCAGGACAGGGGCACACAGATACGCAGTATTTT.

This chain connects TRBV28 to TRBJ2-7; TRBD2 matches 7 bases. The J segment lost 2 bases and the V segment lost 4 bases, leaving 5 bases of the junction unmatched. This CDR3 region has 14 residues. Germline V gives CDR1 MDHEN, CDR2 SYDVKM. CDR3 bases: TGTGCCAGCAGTTCCGGACTAGTCACCTACGAGCAGTACTTC. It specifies CASSSGLVTYEQYF. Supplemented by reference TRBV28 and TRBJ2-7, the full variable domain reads DVKVTQSSRYLVKRTGEKVFLECVQDMDHENMFWYRQDPGLGLRLIYFSYDVKMKEKGDIPEGYSVSREKKERFSLILESASTNQTSMYLCASSSGLVTYEQYFGPGTRLTVT.

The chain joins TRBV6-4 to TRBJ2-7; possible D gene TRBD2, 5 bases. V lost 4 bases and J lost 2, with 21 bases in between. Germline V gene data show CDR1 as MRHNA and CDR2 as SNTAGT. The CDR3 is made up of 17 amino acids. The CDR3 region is CASSAECSSVQTYEQYF. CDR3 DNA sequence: TGTGCCAGCAGTGCCGAATGTAGTAGCGTACAAACCTACGAGCAGTACTTC.

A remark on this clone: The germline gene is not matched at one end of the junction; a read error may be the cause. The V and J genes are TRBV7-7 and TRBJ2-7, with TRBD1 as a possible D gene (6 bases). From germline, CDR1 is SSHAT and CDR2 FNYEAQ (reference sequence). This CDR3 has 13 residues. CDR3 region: CASSLKTGSEQYF. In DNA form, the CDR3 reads TGTGCTAGCAGCTTAAAGACAGGCTCCGAGCAGTACTTC.

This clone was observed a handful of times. CDR3 in DNA: TGTGCCACCGGAGGGGTTGAAGCTTTCTTT. Its protein product is CATGGVEAFF. The rearrangement joins TRBV19 to TRBJ1-1; D may be TRBD1 (5 bases). This CDR3 is built from 10 residues. V lost 10 bases, J lost 7 bases, and 10 bases lay in between. Germline CDR1 LNHDA, CDR2 SQIVND (reference sequence).

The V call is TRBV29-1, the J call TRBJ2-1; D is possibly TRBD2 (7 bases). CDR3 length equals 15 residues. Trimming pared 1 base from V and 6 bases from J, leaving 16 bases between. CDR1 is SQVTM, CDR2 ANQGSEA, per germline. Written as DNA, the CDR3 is TGCAGCGTTGAAGGGGCGGCGGGGGCGTTCAATGAGCAGTTCTTC. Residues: CSVEGAAGAFNEQFF.

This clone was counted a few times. CDR3 in amino acids: CASSLGQLMALNYGYTF. The CDR3 DNA follows: TGTGCCAGCAGCTTAGGACAGCTGATGGCCCTGAACTATGGCTACACCTTC. The chain carries TRBV7-2 and TRBJ1-2, with a weak D call TRBD1 (5 bases). The germline V gene encodes CDR1 SGHTA and CDR2 FQGNSA. The CDR3 consists of 17 residues. Trimming removed 1 base at V and 2 bases at J, with 17 bases between.

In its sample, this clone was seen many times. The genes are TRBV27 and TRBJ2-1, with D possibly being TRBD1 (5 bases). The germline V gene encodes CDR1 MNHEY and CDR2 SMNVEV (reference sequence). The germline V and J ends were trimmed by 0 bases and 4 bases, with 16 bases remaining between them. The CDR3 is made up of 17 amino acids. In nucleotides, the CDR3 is TGTGCCAGCAGTTTATCCAAATCGGTGACAGTTTACAATGAGCAGTTCTTC. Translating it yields CASSLSKSVTVYNEQFF.

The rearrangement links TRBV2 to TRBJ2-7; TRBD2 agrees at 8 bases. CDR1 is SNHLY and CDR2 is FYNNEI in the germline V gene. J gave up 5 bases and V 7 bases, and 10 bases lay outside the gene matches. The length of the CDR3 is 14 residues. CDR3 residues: CASNLGTSPNEQYF. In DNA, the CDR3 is TGTGCCAGCAATCTGGGGACTAGTCCCAACGAGCAGTACTTC. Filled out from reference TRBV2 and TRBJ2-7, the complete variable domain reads EPEVTQTPSHQVTQMGQEVILRCVPISNHLYFYWYRQILGQKVEFLVSFYNNEISEKSEIFDDQFSVERPDGSNFTLKIRSTKLEDSAMYFCASNLGTSPNEQYFGPGTRLTVT.

CDR3 sequence reads: CASVGQGLLETQYF. The DNA of the CDR3 is TGTGCCAGCGTCGGACAAGGCCTTTTAGAGACCCAGTACTTC. The chain recombines TRBV28 with TRBJ2-5, with a tentative D call TRBD1 (5 bases). This CDR3 has 14 amino acids. In germline, CDR1 is MDHEN, CDR2 SYDVKM. V lost 8 bases and J lost 4, with 17 bases in between. The full variable domain, in which reference TRBV28 and TRBJ2-5 provide the parts outside the CDR3, is DVKVTQSSRYLVKRTGEKVFLECVQDMDHENMFWYRQDPGLGLRLIYFSYDVKMKEKGDIPEGYSVSREKKERFSLILESASTNQTSMYLCASVGQGLLETQYFGPGTRLLVL.

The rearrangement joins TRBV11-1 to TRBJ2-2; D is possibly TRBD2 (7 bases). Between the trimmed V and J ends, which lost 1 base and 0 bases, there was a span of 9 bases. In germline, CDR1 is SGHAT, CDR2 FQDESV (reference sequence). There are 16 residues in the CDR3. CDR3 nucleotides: TGTGCCAGCAGCTTAGAGGGGGGGCCGAACACCGGGGAGCTGTTTTTT. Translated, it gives CASSLEGGPNTGELFF. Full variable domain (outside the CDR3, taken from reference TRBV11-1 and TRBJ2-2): EAEVAQSPRYKITEKSQAVAFWCDPISGHATLYWYRQILGQGPELLVQFQDESVVDDSQLPKDRFSAERLKGVDSTLKIQPAELGDSAMYLCASSLEGGPNTGELFFGEGSRLTVL.

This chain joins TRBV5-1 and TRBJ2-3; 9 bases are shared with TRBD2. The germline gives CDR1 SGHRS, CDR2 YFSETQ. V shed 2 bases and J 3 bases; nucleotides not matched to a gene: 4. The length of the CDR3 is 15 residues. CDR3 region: CASSFGGRGTDTQYF. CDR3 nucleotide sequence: TGCGCCAGCAGCTTCGGCGGGAGGGGTACAGATACGCAGTATTTT.

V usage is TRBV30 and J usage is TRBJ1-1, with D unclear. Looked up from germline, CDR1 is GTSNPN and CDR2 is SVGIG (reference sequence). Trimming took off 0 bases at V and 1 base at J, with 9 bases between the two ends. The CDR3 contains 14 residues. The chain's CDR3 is CAWSVSKSNTEAFF. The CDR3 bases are TGTGCCTGGAGTGTGAGTAAATCGAACACTGAAGCTTTCTTT.

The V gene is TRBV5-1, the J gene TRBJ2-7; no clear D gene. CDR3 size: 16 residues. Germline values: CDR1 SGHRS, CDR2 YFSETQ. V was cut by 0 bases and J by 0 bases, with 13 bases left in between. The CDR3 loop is CASSLEPPPGSYEQYF. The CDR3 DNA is TGCGCCAGCAGCTTGGAACCGCCGCCAGGCTCCTACGAGCAGTACTTC. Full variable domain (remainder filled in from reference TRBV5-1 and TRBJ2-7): KAGVTQTPRYLIKTRGQQVTLSCSPISGHRSVSWYQQTPGQGLQFLFEYFSETQRNKGNFPGRFSGRQFSNSRSEMNVSTLELGDSALYLCASSLEPPPGSYEQYFGPGTRLTVT.